This T cell receptor (beta chain) is drawn from a study of blood T cell repertoires in COVID-19. Turning to the study itself: Samples of COVID-19 (acute and convalescent) were obtained from the United States, Italy and Spain. PBMCs, B-cell-depleted T cells, or T cells provided the cDNA or gDNA that made up the material.

CDR1 is MDHEN, CDR2 SYDVKM, per germline. The CDR3 spans 13 residues. The V and J ends lost 7 bases and 7 bases respectively, with 13 bases between them. Under the authors' procedure: Quantification of nucleated cells was approximated via reference gene primer amplification. TCRdb's table, derived via immunoSEQ multiplex PCR, lists solely in-frame clones and lacks some. The DNA gave D and trimming, while V, J and clone size come from that table. The sample records about 84,000 clones, around nine tenths being singletons. The TCR comes from a man older than 75 with active or convalescent COVID-19. This chain connects TRBV28 to TRBJ1-4, with TRBD1 as a possible D gene (5 bases). The sequenced material came from peripheral blood. In DNA, the CDR3 is TGTGCCAGCAACCTGGGGGGGGTTGAAAAACTGTTTTTT. It codes for CASNLGGVEKLFF.